These 8 T cell receptor beta chains came from one sample sequenced in a study of STAT5B mutations in CD4+ large granular lymphocyte leukemia. Assay: immunoSEQ multiplex PCR; the TCRdb copy retains only in-frame clones and omits some. The sample carries tens of thousands of clones, approximately 84% recorded once. Source material: CD4+ T cells from blood buffy coats. These receptors all stem from a human donor in good health.

V is TRBV19 and J is TRBJ1-5; TRBD1 is a possible D gene (5 bases). V was trimmed by 3 bases and J by 5 bases, leaving 8 bases between them. Germline loops: CDR1 LNHDA, CDR2 SQIVND (reference sequence). This CDR3 comprises 13 residues. CDR3 sequence (DNA): TGTGCCAGTAGTATGCAGGGATATCAGCCCCAGCATTTT. Translation gives CASSMQGYQPQHF.

J is TRBJ1-1 and V is TRBV25-1; no firm D call. Germline V gene data show CDR1 as MGHDK and CDR2 as SYGVNS. This CDR3 spans 12 amino acids. Trimming took off 3 bases at V and 9 bases at J, with 11 bases between the two ends. The DNA of the CDR3 is TGTGCCAGCAGTGAGTCATCGCTTAAAGCTTTCTTT. Translated: CASSESSLKAFF.

V and J are TRBV7-8 and TRBJ1-4; D unclear. The CDR3 loop spans 13 amino acids. Germline lookup yields CDR1 SGHVS and CDR2 FQNEAQ. The V end was cut by 0 bases, the J end by 13 bases, with 12 bases between. CDR3 sequence (DNA): TGTGCCAGCAGCTTAGCGAGCGCCGGCGGACTGTTTTTT. The encoded protein is CASSLASAGGLFF.

The V gene is TRBV10-3, the J gene TRBJ1-5, with a tentative D call TRBD1 (6 bases). Germline-derived CDR1 and CDR2 are ENHRY and SYGVKD. This CDR3 is 14 amino acids long. V lost 3 bases and J 5 bases, leaving 11 bases between the germline ends. The DNA of the CDR3 is TGTGCCATCAGTGAAGGACAGACCGATCAGCCCCAGCATTTT. This gives the protein CAISEGQTDQPQHF.

V and J are TRBV27 and TRBJ2-2; TRBD2 matches at 10 bases. The CDR3 totals 17 residues. V lost 3 bases, J lost 4 bases, and 8 bases stayed unmatched. CDR1 MNHEY and CDR2 SMNVEV come from the germline V gene (reference sequence). The CDR3 here is CASSLPSGRGFTGELFF. The CDR3 DNA sequence: TGTGCCAGCAGTTTGCCCAGCGGGAGGGGATTCACCGGGGAGCTGTTTTTT.

The gene calls are TRBV7-9 and TRBJ1-5; D is unclear. The germline V gene has CDR1 SEHNR and CDR2 FQNEAQ (reference sequence). The V end lost 3 bases, the J end lost 3 bases, and 12 bases lay between the germline ends. This CDR3 region has 15 residues. The CDR3 loop reads CASSLSWEPNQPQHF. CDR3 DNA sequence: TGTGCCAGCAGCTTGTCCTGGGAACCCAATCAGCCCCAGCATTTT.

The chain carries TRBV10-3 and TRBJ1-5, with unresolved D. Germline CDR1 reads ENHRY; CDR2 reads SYGVKD. The CDR3 spans 11 residues. V shed 3 bases and J shed 6 bases, with 3 bases lying between them. CDR3 sequence (DNA): TGTGCCATCAGTGATTTTCAGCCCCAGCATTTT. Translated, it gives CAISDFQPQHF.

CDR3 bases: TGTGCCAGCAGTCCTCGGGGGGCTAATGAAAAACTGTTTTTT. Translation: CASSPRGANEKLFF. The rearrangement uses TRBV6-5 and TRBJ1-4; D is possibly TRBD1 (5 bases). Germline V lookup: CDR1 MNHEY, CDR2 SVGAGI. V was cut by 5 bases and J by 3 bases, with 10 bases left in between. The CDR3 extends over 14 amino acids.